Below are 20 T cell receptor beta chains sequenced from a single sample in a study of CXCR3-negative and CXCR3-positive naive CD8 T cells. TRB cDNA was prepared as libraries by UMI-labeled 5' RACE. With the 5' RACE reads reprocessed, TCRdb shows one record per CDR3 protein and no DNA. This repertoire includes around 110,000 distinct CDR3 sequences. General observations from the study: Naive cells positive for CXCR3 carried more hydrophobic TRB CDR3s than CXCR3-negative ones.

These receptors have no identified antigens. Sequences were obtained from naive CXCR3+ CD8+ T cells from blood. Sample subset: CD45RO-CCR7+CD27+CD95- naive CD8+ T cells expressing CXCR3 (TNR3+). These receptors were obtained from a human donor in good health. Some clones in this sample may be carry-over from other donors' samples.

This CDR3 is CSAHQARDINSYAFRSYNEQFF. J is TRBJ2-1 and V is TRBV20-1; there is no DNA to check the TCRdb D call of TRBD1. Germline CDR1 is DFQATT and CDR2 is SNEGSKA (reference sequence). The CDR3 length is 22 residues.

This rearrangement joins TRBV20-1 to TRBJ2-4; the TCRdb call, TRBD1, lacks DNA for checking. Looked up from germline, CDR1 is DFQATT and CDR2 is SNEGSKA (reference sequence). This CDR3 spans 15 amino acids. The CDR3: CSANGGFSAKNIQYF.

The chain links TRBV5-1 to TRBJ2-5; without DNA, the TCRdb call of TRBD1 cannot be checked. This CDR3 comprises 14 residues. Germline CDR1 SGHRS, CDR2 YFSETQ. The CDR3 is CASSPGGAGETQYF.

V gene TRBV28 combines with J gene TRBJ1-1; as DNA is missing, the TRBD1 call by TCRdb cannot be tested. Germline CDR1 is MDHEN and CDR2 is SYDVKM. CDR3 length: 14 residues. CDR3 residues: CASSRGDMNTEAFF. The full variable domain, with the rest looked up from reference TRBV28 and TRBJ1-1, is DVKVTQSSRYLVKRTGEKVFLECVQDMDHENMFWYRQDPGLGLRLIYFSYDVKMKEKGDIPEGYSVSREKKERFSLILESASTNQTSMYLCASSRGDMNTEAFFGQGTRLTVV.

This rearrangement joins TRBV6-5 to TRBJ1-4. Germline V gene sequence: CDR1 MNHEY, CDR2 SVGAGI. This CDR3 is built from 11 residues. CDR3 residues: CASSYSGKLFF.

This sequence joins TRBV29-1 and TRBJ1-2; TCRdb calls TRBD1, which cannot be checked without DNA. CDR1 is SQVTM and CDR2 is ANQGSEA in the germline V gene. This CDR3 spans 13 amino acids. The CDR3: CSAKGTGPYGYTF.

The chain employs TRBV10-3 and TRBJ2-7; the TCRdb call, TRBD1, lacks DNA for checking. CDR3 length equals 15 residues. Germline CDR1 is ENHRY and CDR2 is SYGVKD. CDR3 sequence reads: CAITKDSQSSYEQYF.

This chain uses TRBV12-3 or TRBV12-4 with TRBJ2-1. CDR3 length: 12 amino acids. CDR3 region: CASSLSDNEQFF.

V and J are TRBV20-1 and TRBJ2-1; checking the TCRdb D call of TRBD2 is not possible without DNA. The CDR3 sequence is 13 residues long. Looked up from germline, CDR1 is DFQATT and CDR2 is SNEGSKA (reference sequence). The CDR3 loop reads CSASHGSAYEQFF.

This chain joins TRBV5-1 and TRBJ1-5; the TRBD1 assignment by TCRdb is unverifiable without DNA. The CDR3 totals 14 residues. Germline V gene sequence: CDR1 SGHRS, CDR2 YFSETQ. CDR3 in amino acids: CASSLEGGNQPQHF.

The chain links TRBV7-9 to TRBJ2-6; TCRdb proposes TRBD1, but this gene call is untestable without DNA. The germline V gene has CDR1 SEHNR and CDR2 FQNEAQ (reference sequence). This CDR3 has 17 residues. The CDR3 loop reads CASSRDLDREGANVLTF.

The V and J genes are TRBV21-1 and TRBJ2-5; the TCRdb D gene call, TRBD1, has no DNA to confirm it. TRBV21-1 is a known pseudogene. The length of the CDR3 is 14 residues. CDR3 protein: CASMTTGPQETQYF.

The CDR3: CASSLSTGGIYEQYF. The chain employs TRBV27 and TRBJ2-7; TCRdb's D gene call, TRBD1, goes unchecked for lack of DNA. The CDR3 loop spans 15 amino acids. Germline CDR1 MNHEY, CDR2 SMNVEV (reference sequence).

The rearrangement joins TRBV27 to TRBJ2-7; the TCRdb D gene call, TRBD1, has no DNA to confirm it. Germline-derived CDR1 and CDR2 are MNHEY and SMNVEV (reference sequence). The CDR3 is 15 residues long. The CDR3 is CASSLAGDSSYEQYF.

The rearrangement uses TRBV5-5 and TRBJ2-1; without DNA, the TCRdb call of TRBD1 cannot be checked. The CDR3 has 13 residues. Germline V gives CDR1 SGHKS, CDR2 YYEKEE (reference sequence). The CDR3 sequence: CASRGPPEDGQFF.

CDR3 sequence reads: CASSPSRDSQETQYF. The V and J genes are TRBV11-3 and TRBJ2-5; TCRdb gives TRBD1 as the D gene, but with no DNA this cannot be confirmed. The CDR3 contains 15 residues. Germline values: CDR1 SGHNT, CDR2 YENEEA.

The chain couples TRBV6-2 or TRBV6-3 to TRBJ1-6; TCRdb calls TRBD1, which cannot be checked without DNA. This CDR3 contains 16 residues. The germline V gene encodes CDR1 MNHEY and CDR2 SVGEGT. The CDR3 protein is CASSSPGQGDNSPLHF.

The chain combines TRBV11-3 with TRBJ2-3. CDR1 SGHNT and CDR2 YENEEA come from the germline V gene. CDR3 length: 17 amino acids. CDR3 sequence reads: CASSLDWAASSTDTQYF.

The chain joins TRBV5-5 to TRBJ2-1. The CDR3 spans 16 residues. Germline V gene sequence: CDR1 SGHKS, CDR2 YYEKEE (reference sequence). The CDR3 sequence: CASGSGITIAYNEQFF.

This chain joins TRBV5-1 and TRBJ2-1; the D call from TCRdb, TRBD1, cannot be confirmed without DNA. The V gene's germline CDR1 is SGHRS and CDR2 YFSETQ. This CDR3 is 14 amino acids long. This CDR3 reads CASSTGTGGFEQFF.